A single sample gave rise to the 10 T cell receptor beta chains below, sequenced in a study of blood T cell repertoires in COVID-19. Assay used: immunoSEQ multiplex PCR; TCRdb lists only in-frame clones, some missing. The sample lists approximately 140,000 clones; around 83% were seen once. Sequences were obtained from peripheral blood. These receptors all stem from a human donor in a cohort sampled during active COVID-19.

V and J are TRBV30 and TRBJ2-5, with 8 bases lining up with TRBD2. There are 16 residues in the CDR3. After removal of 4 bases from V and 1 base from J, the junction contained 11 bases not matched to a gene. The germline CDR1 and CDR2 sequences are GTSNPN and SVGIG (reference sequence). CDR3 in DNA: TGTGCCTGGACCGTTGGGGGTAGCGGGATCCAAGAGACCCAGTACTTC. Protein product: CAWTVGGSGIQETQYF.

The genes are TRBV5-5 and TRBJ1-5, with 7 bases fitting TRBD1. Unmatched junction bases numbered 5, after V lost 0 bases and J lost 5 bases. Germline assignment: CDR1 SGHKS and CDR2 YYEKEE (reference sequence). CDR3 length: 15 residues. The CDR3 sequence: CASSLGDSTYQPQHF. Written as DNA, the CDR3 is TGTGCCAGCAGCTTGGGGGACAGTACGTATCAGCCCCAGCATTTT. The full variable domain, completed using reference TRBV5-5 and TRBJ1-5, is DAGVTQSPTHLIKTRGQQVTLRCSPISGHKSVSWYQQVLGQGPQFIFQYYEKEERGRGNFPDRFSARQFPNYSSELNVNALLLGDSALYLCASSLGDSTYQPQHFGDGTRLSIL.

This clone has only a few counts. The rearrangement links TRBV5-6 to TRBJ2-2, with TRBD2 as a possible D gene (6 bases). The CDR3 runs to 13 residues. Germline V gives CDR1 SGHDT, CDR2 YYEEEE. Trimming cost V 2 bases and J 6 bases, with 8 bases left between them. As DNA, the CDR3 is TGTGCCAGCAGCTTCGGAGGGGCCGGGGAGCTGTTTTTT. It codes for CASSFGGAGELFF.

The CDR3 reads CASRSLERGETQYF. For the CDR3, the DNA is TGTGCCAGTCGCTCCCTCGAGCGGGGAGAGACCCAGTACTTC. The chain combines TRBV19 with TRBJ2-5, with 7 bases identical to TRBD2. Unmatched junction bases numbered 10, after V lost 8 bases and J lost 4 bases. The CDR3 extends over 14 amino acids. Germline V gene sequence: CDR1 LNHDA, CDR2 SQIVND (reference sequence).

This CDR3 is CASTEAWGYGYTF. In DNA, the CDR3 is TGTGCCAGCACGGAGGCATGGGGTTATGGCTACACCTTC. The chain couples TRBV5-5 to TRBJ1-2; no reliable D call. Germline V lookup: CDR1 SGHKS, CDR2 YYEKEE (reference sequence). The CDR3 has 13 residues. Deletions cut 6 bases from V and 5 bases from J, with 14 bases between.

The CDR3 nucleotides are TGTGCCAGTAGTATCTTTATAGGGGCCCGAGAGACCCAGTACTTC. Translating gives CASSIFIGARETQYF. The chain carries TRBV19 and TRBJ2-5; TRBD1 might be the D (5 bases). The V end lost 3 bases, the J end lost 4 bases, and 15 bases lay between the germline ends. The CDR3 spans 15 residues. CDR1 LNHDA and CDR2 SQIVND come from the germline V gene (reference sequence). The variable domain in full, completed from reference TRBV19 and TRBJ2-5, reads DGGITQSPKYLFRKEGQNVTLSCEQNLNHDAMYWYRQDPGQGLRLIYYSQIVNDFQKGDIAEGYSVSREKKESFPLTVTSAQKNPTAFYLCASSIFIGARETQYFGPGTRLLVL.

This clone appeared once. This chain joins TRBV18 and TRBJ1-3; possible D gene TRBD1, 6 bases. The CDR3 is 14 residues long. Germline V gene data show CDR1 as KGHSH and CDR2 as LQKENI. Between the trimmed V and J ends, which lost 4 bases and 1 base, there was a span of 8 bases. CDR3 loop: CASSLQGSGNTIYF. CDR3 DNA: TGTGCCAGCTCACTACAGGGATCTGGAAACACCATATATTTT.

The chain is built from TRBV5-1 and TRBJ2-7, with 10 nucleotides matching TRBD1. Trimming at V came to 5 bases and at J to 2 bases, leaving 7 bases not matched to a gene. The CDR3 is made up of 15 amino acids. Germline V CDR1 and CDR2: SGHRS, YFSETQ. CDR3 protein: CASRTGTGVPYEQYF. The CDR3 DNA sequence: TGCGCCAGCAGAACCGGGACAGGGGTGCCCTACGAGCAGTACTTC.

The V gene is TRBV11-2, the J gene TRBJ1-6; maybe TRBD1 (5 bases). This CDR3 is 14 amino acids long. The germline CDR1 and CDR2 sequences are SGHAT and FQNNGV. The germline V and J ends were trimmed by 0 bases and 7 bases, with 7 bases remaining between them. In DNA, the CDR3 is TGTGCCAGCAGCTTAGACAAGGGGAATTCACCCCTCCACTTT. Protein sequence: CASSLDKGNSPLHF.

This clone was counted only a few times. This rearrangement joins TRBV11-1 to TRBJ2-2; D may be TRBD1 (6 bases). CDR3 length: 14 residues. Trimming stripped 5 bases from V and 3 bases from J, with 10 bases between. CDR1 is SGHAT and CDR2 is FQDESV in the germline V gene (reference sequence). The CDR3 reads CASSLTGYTGELFF. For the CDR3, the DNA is TGTGCCAGCAGCCTCACAGGGTACACCGGGGAGCTGTTTTTT. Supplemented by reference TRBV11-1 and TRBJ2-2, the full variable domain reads EAEVAQSPRYKITEKSQAVAFWCDPISGHATLYWYRQILGQGPELLVQFQDESVVDDSQLPKDRFSAERLKGVDSTLKIQPAELGDSAMYLCASSLTGYTGELFFGEGSRLTVL.